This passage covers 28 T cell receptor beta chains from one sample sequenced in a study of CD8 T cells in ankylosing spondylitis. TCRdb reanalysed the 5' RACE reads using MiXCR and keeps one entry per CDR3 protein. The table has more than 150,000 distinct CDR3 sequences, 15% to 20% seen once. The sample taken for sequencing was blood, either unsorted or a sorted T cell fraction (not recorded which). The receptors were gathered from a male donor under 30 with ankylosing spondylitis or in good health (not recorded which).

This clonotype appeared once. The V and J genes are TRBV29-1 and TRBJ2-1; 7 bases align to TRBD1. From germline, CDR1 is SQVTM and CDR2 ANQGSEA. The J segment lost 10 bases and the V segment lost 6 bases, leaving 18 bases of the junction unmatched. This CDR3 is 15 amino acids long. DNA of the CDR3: TGCAGCGTGCCCATCACCGGGACAGACCTTGGGGAGCAGTTCTTC. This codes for CSVPITGTDLGEQFF.

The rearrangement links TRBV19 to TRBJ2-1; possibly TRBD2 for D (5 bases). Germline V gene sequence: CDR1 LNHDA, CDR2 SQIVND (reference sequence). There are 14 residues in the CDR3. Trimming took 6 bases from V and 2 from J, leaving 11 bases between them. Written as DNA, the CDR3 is TGTGCCAGTAGGAGGGCGAGTGCCTACAATGAGCAGTTCTTC. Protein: CASRRASAYNEQFF.

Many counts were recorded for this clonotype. This CDR3 reads CASRAQSGALEQYV. Written as DNA, the CDR3 is TGTGCCAGCAGGGCCCAGAGTGGCGCCCTCGAGCAGTACGTC. The rearrangement links TRBV7-8 to TRBJ2-7; no firm D call. The CDR3 has 14 residues. Trimming left V 6 bases short and J 6 bases short, with 18 bases between. The V gene's germline CDR1 is SGHVS and CDR2 FQNEAQ.

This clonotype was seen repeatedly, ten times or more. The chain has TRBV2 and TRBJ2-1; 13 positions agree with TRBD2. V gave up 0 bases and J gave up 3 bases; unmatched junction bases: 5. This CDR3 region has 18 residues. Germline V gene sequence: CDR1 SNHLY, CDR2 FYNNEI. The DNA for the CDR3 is TGTGCCAGCAGTGAAGCCTGGACTAGCGGGGGTTACTACAATGAGCAGTTCTTC. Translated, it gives CASSEAWTSGGYYNEQFF.

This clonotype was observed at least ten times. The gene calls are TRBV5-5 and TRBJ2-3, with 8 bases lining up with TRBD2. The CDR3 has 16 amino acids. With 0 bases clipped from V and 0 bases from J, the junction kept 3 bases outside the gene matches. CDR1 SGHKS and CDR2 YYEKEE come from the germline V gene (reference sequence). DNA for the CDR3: TGTGCCAGCAGCTTGGTATCTAGCGGGAGCACAGATACGCAGTATTTT. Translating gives CASSLVSSGSTDTQYF.

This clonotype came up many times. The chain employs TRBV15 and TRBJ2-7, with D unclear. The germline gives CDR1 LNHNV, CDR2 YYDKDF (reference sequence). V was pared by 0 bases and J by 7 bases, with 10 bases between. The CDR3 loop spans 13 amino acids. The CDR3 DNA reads TGTGCCACCAGCAGAGATGTGGGCATGGAGCAGTACTTC. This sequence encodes CATSRDVGMEQYF.

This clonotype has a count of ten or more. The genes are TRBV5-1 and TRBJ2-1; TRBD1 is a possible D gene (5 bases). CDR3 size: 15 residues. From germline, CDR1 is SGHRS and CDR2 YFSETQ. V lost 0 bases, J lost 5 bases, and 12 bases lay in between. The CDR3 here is CASSLGRALNNEQFF. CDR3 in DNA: TGCGCCAGCAGCTTGGGCAGGGCCCTTAACAATGAGCAGTTCTTC. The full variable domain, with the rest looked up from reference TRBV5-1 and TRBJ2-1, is KAGVTQTPRYLIKTRGQQVTLSCSPISGHRSVSWYQQTPGQGLQFLFEYFSETQRNKGNFPGRFSGRQFSNSRSEMNVSTLELGDSALYLCASSLGRALNNEQFFGPGTRLTVL.

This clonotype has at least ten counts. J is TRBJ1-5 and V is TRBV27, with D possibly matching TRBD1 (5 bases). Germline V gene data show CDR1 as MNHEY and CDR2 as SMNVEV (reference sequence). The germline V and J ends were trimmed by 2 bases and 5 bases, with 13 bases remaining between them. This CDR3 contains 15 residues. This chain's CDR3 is CASSLGAGLDQPQHF. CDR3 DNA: TGTGCCAGCAGTTTAGGGGCAGGGCTCGATCAGCCCCAGCATTTT.

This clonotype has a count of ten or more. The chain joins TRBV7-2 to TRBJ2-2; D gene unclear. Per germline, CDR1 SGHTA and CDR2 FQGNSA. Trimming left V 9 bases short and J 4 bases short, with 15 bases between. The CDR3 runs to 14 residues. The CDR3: CARPRREITGELFF. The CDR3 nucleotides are TGTGCCAGACCCCGGCGAGAAATCACCGGGGAGCTGTTTTTT.

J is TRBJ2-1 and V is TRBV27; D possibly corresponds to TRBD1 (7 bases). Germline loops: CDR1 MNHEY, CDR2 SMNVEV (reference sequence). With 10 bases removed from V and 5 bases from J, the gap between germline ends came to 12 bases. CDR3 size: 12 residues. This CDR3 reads CAIRGVNNEQFF. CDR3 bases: TGTGCCATCAGGGGGGTGAACAATGAGCAGTTCTTC.

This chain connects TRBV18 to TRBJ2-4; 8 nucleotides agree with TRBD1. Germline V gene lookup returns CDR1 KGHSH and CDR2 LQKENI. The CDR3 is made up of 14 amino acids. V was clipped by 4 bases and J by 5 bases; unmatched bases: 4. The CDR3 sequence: CASSRGQGENIQYF. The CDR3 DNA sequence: TGTGCCAGCTCACGAGGACAGGGAGAAAACATTCAGTACTTC.

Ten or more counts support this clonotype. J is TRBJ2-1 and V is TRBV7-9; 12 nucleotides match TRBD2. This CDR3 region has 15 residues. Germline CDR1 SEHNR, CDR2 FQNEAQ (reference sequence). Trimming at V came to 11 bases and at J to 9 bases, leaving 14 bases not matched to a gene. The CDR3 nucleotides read TGTGCCGGGGGTCTAGCGGGAGGGCTGAGTGGTGAGCAGTTCTTC. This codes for CAGGLAGGLSGEQFF.

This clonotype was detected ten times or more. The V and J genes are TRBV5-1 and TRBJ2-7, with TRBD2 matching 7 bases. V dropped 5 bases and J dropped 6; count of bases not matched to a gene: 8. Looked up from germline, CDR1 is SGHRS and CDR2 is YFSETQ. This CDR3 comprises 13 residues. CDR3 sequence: CASSSMGGTEQYV. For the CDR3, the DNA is TGCGCCAGCAGTTCAATGGGGGGGACCGAGCAGTACGTC.

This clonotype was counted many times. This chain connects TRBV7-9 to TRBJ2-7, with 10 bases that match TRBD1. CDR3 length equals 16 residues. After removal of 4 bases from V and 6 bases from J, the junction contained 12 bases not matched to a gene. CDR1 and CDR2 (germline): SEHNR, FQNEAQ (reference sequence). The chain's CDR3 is CASSSTAGQGMGEQYF. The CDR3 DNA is TGTGCCAGCAGCTCGACAGCGGGACAGGGGATGGGCGAGCAGTACTTC.

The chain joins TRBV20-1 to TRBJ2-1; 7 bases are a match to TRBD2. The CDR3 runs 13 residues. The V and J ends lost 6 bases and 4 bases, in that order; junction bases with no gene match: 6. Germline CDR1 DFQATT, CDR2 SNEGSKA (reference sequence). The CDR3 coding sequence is TGCAGTGCCTTTGGACTAGGGTACAATGAGCAGTTCTTC. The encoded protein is CSAFGLGYNEQFF.

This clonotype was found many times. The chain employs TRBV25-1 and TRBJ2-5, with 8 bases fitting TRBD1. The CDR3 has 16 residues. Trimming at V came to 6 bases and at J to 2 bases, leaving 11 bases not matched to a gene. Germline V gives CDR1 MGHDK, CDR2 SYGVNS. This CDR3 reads CASSPYQGASQETQYF. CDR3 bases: TGTGCCAGCAGCCCGTATCAGGGGGCCTCGCAAGAGACCCAGTACTTC.

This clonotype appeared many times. In DNA, the CDR3 is TGTGCCAGCAGTCGGACAGTCTATAATTCACCCCTCCACTTT. Residues: CASSRTVYNSPLHF. The rearrangement joins TRBV12-3 or TRBV12-4 to TRBJ1-6; tentatively, D is TRBD1 (6 bases). Trimming left V 5 bases short and J 3 bases short, with 8 bases between. This CDR3 has 14 amino acids.

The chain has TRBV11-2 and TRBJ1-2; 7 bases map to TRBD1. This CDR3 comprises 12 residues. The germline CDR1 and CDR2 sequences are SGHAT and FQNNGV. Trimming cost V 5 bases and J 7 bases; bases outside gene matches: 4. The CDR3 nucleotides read TGTGCCAGCAGCATAAACAGGGGTGGCTACACCTTC. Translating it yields CASSINRGGYTF.

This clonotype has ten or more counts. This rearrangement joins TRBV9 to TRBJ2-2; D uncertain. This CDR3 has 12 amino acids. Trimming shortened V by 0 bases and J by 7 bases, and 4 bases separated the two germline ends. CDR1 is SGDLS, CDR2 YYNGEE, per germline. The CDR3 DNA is TGTGCCAGCAGCGTAGGGAGCGGGGAGCTGTTTTTT. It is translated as CASSVGSGELFF.

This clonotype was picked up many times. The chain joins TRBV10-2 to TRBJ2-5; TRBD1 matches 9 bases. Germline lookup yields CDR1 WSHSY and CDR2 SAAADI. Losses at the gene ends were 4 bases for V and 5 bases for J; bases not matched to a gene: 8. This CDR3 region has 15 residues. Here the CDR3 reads CASSGTGVGPETQYF. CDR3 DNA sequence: TGCGCCAGCAGTGGGACAGGGGTAGGGCCGGAGACCCAGTACTTC.

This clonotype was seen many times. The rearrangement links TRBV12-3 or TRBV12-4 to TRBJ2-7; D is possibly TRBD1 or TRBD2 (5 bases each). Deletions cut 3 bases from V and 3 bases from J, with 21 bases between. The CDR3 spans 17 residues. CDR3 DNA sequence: TGTGCCAGCAGTTTCTGGGACGGGGAATTCGCGGGCTACGAGCAGTACTTC. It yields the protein CASSFWDGEFAGYEQYF.

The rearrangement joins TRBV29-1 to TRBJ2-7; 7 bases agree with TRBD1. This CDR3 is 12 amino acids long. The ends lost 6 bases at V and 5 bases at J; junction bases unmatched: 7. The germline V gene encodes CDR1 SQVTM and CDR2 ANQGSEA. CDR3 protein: CSVETGYDEQYF. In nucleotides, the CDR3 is TGCAGCGTCGAGACAGGGTACGACGAGCAGTACTTC.

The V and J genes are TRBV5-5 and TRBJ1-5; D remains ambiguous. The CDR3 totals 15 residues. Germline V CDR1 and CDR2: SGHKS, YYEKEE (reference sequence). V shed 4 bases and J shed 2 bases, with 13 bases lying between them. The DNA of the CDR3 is TGTGCCAGCAGCCCGACGGGATATGGCAATCAGCCCCAGCATTTT. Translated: CASSPTGYGNQPQHF.

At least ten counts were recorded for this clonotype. CDR3 protein: CASSLRLRSSYNEQFF. In DNA, the CDR3 is TGTGCCAGCAGCCTCCGACTACGGAGCTCCTACAATGAGCAGTTCTTC. This sequence joins TRBV14 and TRBJ2-1, with D perhaps TRBD2 (5 bases). Trimming took 4 bases from V and 0 from J, leaving 13 bases between them. The CDR3 sequence is 16 residues long. Germline V gene sequence: CDR1 SGHDN, CDR2 FVKESK.

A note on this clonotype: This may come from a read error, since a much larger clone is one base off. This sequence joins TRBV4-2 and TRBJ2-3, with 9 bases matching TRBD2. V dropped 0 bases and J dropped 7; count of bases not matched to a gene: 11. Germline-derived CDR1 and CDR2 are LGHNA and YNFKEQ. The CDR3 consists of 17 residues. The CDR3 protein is CASSQDGAGGPLYTQYF. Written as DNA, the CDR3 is TGTGCCAGCAGCCAAGATGGGGCGGGAGGGCCTTTGTATACGCAGTATTTT.

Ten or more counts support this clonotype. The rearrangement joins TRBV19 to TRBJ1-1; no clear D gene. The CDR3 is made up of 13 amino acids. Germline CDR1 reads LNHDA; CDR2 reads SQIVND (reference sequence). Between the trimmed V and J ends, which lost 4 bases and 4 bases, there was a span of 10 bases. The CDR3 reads CASSTPKGTEAFF. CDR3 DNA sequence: TGTGCCAGTAGTACCCCGAAGGGCACTGAAGCTTTCTTT. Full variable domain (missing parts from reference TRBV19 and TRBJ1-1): DGGITQSPKYLFRKEGQNVTLSCEQNLNHDAMYWYRQDPGQGLRLIYYSQIVNDFQKGDIAEGYSVSREKKESFPLTVTSAQKNPTAFYLCASSTPKGTEAFFGQGTRLTVV.

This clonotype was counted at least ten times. This chain's CDR3 is CASSFLSTDTQYF. CDR3 nucleotides: TGTGCCAGCAGTTTTCTTAGCACAGATACGCAGTATTTT. The chain joins TRBV7-2 to TRBJ2-3; D is unclear. Per germline, CDR1 SGHTA and CDR2 FQGNSA. This CDR3 is built from 13 residues. The V and J ends lost 6 bases and 0 bases respectively, with 7 bases between them. The full variable domain, its missing parts supplied by reference TRBV7-2 and TRBJ2-3, is GAGVSQSPSNKVTEKGKDVELRCDPISGHTALYWYRQSLGQGLEFLIYFQGNSAPDKSGLPSDRFSAERTGGSVSTLTIQRTQQEDSAVYLCASSFLSTDTQYFGPGTRLTVL.

CDR3 loop: CASSLSGMGISSPLHF. The CDR3 coding sequence is TGTGCCAGCAGTTTATCGGGGATGGGGATATCTTCACCCCTCCACTTT. The rearrangement links TRBV12-3 or TRBV12-4 to TRBJ1-6; D gene unclear. The CDR3 runs 16 residues. Trimming removed 2 bases at V and 9 bases at J, with 17 bases between.